Sequencing of this TCR beta chain was carried out in a study of vaccination and CD4 T cells after COVID-19 (dated by TCRdb to between 2020 and 2023). Study-level background: Convalescent patients had a positive SARS-CoV-2 result on nasal swab PCR, and of these patients, nine had mild disease and one had severe disease. In the convalescent cohort there were six males and four females, among whom were two Hispanic individuals, seven Caucasians, two Asians and one multiracial person. Two doses of either the Pfizer-BioNTech BNT162b2 vaccine (n=8) or the Moderna mRNA-1273 vaccine (n=2) were administered to participants. Post-COVID blood samples from convalescent patients were collected a median of roughly 100 days after diagnosis, with a range of about 35 to 180 days. Post-vaccine blood samples were collected a median of around 70 days after the second vaccine dose, ranging from about 12 to 250 days. The cultures were stimulated with overlapping spike peptide pools from SARS-CoV-2 and from the common cold coronaviruses HCoV-NL63, HCoV-OC43 and HCoV-229E. In control cultures, a CEFX viral epitope pool was used as positive control, an HIV-1 Nef peptide pool was used as negative control, or no peptide was added. The spike-specific CD4+ TCR repertoire was compared before and after mRNA vaccination in around ten COVID-19 convalescent patients and a handful of infection-naive healthy vaccine recipients.

A remark on this clonotype: Its antigen specificity is not known. There are no base qualities to consult, and no much larger clone falls within one base.

Reading the label with the study, this specimen's treatment or condition is: approximately 11-day PBMC culture with coronavirus spike peptide pools or control peptides (ViraFEST assay). To expand antigen-specific T cells with peptide pools and then pick out the expanded clonotypes through TCR sequencing, the study relied on the ViraFEST assay. The convalescent patients' positive SARS-CoV-2 PCR tests were from March to December 2020, which was before the Alpha, Beta and Delta variants emerged in the United States. Each well held 2 million to 2.5 million PBMCs cultured with roughly 10 ug/ml peptide pools in IMDM containing roughly 5% human AB serum and roughly 10 IU/ml IL-2. On days 3 and 7, half of the culture medium was replaced with fresh IL-2-containing medium. After 10 to 11 days of culture, CD4+ T cells were isolated by negative selection with the EasySep CD4+ T cell isolation kit. Ficoll-Paque Plus gradient centrifugation was used to isolate PBMCs from whole blood, and the isolated PBMCs were then either used fresh or cryopreserved at -140C. Triplicate wells were generally used for each culture condition.

The library was prepared using PCR. DNA from cultured CD4+ T cells was subjected to TCR sequencing with the Oncomine TCR Beta short-read assay at the Johns Hopkins FTIC core. The QIAamp micro DNA kit was used to extract genomic DNA from the cultured CD4+ T cells. Oncomine TCR Beta libraries made from cultured CD4+ T cells were pooled using unique dual indexes and sequenced on an Illumina iSeq 100. For the original study's pipeline: Non-productive sequences were removed, and CDR3s not starting with C, not ending with F or W, or shorter than 7 amino acids were discarded. Antigen-specific clonotypes were identified using the MANAFEST web application through comparison of peptide-stimulated wells with reference and other culture wells. Positive clones required FDR below 0.05, an odds ratio above 5, and productive frequency above 0.1% in at least two of three replicate wells. Clonotypes that were significantly expanded in both SARS-CoV-2 spike wells and at least one common cold coronavirus spike condition were defined as cross-reactive. Similarity between CDR3 sequences was evaluated in R version 3.6.1 using Levenshtein distances (stringdist) and unrooted phylogenetic trees (ape). TCRdb passed the public sequencing reads through fastp at Q25 and MiXCR, retaining productive beta sequences. Records with the same CDR3 protein are collapsed into one entry carrying the most frequent genes and DNA. The V and J calls shown here were made by TCRdb, not taken from the authors' results. In this sample the table shows around 20,000 distinct CDR3 sequences, around half of which occur a single time. Roughly 4.5% of the sample goes to the ten largest clones.

V is pared back by 5 bases and J by 7 bases, with 20 bases lying between the germline termini. From the cysteine through the phenylalanine, the CDR3 covers 15 amino acids. The entry retains the CDR3 DNA only, 45 bases that are in frame from base 1. Taken from the germline V gene, the CDR1 and CDR2 loops are SGHVS and FQNEAQ. Results and caveats for the whole study, not just this receptor: Among the post-vaccine SARS-CoV-2-reactive clones in convalescent patients, a median 86.3% showed up only after vaccination, which suggests vaccine-specific priming. The number of convalescent patients in the study was relatively small, and the study did not examine early timepoints following natural infection. Nearly all vaccine-specific clones in convalescent patients (304 of 307) were mono-reactive for SARS-CoV-2 spike rather than cross-reactive with common cold coronaviruses. The median count of SARS-CoV-2-reactive clonotypes went up from around 21 after infection to roughly 38 after vaccination, although the change was not significant.

Sequencing was performed on CD4+ T cells from blood, cultured in vitro. The chain is assembled from TRBV7-8 and TRBJ1-1, with a tentative D gene TRBD1 over 5 matching bases. The sequence was obtained from a human donor who had recovered from COVID-19. The CDR3 has the sequence CASSPSGHAGLEAFF. The nucleotide sequence is TGTGCCAGCAGCCCGTCCGGACATGCAGGGCTTGAAGCTTTCTTT.